These T cell receptor beta chains were read from a single sample in a study of Ad26.COV2.S vaccination and SARS-CoV-2 variants. The method was immunoSEQ multiplex PCR; TCRdb's version includes in-frame clones alone and lacks a portion of them. The sample holds some 640,000 clones, about 89% seen once. The sample consisted of peripheral blood, taken in a trial of Ad26.COV2.S vaccine versus placebo. The receptors shown here come from a person aged 18-65 years who received the Ad26.COV2.S COVID-19 vaccine or a placebo. CDR3s include the opening cysteine and the closing phenylalanine or tryptophan. A D gene is named only where the DNA matches it firmly. Size is omitted from some rows. Given values are once, few, many or a class for expanded clones.

J gene: TRBJ1-2; clone size: .; D gene: TRBD1; V gene: TRBV6-6; CDR3 protein: CASSSTGNGYTF; CDR3 DNA: TGTGCCAGCAGTTCGACAGGGAATGGCTACACCTTC
J gene: TRBJ2-2; clone size: .; D gene: .; V gene: TRBV11-3; CDR3 protein: CASSQYGSANTGELFF; CDR3 DNA: TGTGCCAGCAGCCAATACGGGTCCGCGAACACCGGGGAGCTGTTTTTT
J gene: TRBJ1-3; clone size: .; D gene: .; V gene: TRBV10-1; CDR3 protein: CASSESNGRSGNTIYF; CDR3 DNA: TGCGCCAGCAGTGAGTCGAACGGACGCTCTGGAAACACCATATATTTT
J gene: TRBJ1-2; clone size: .; D gene: TRBD1; V gene: TRBV10-3; CDR3 protein: CAISESGTGDGYTF; CDR3 DNA: TGTGCCATCAGTGAGTCTGGGACAGGGGATGGCTACACCTTC
J gene: TRBJ1-1; clone size: .; D gene: .; V gene: TRBV6-5; CDR3 protein: CAIGRDTEAFF; CDR3 DNA: TGTGCGATCGGCAGGGACACTGAAGCTTTCTTT
J gene: TRBJ2-1; clone size: .; D gene: TRBD2; V gene: TRBV25-1; CDR3 protein: CASSTGGAGEQFF; CDR3 DNA: TGTGCCAGCAGTACCGGGGGGGCAGGTGAGCAGTTCTTC
J gene: TRBJ1-2; clone size: .; D gene: .; V gene: TRBV12-3/TRBV12-4; CDR3 protein: CASSLGGGNGYTF; CDR3 DNA: TGTGCCAGCAGTTTAGGTGGCGGAAATGGCTACACCTTC
J gene: TRBJ1-1; clone size: .; D gene: .; V gene: TRBV7-9; CDR3 protein: CASSLGGVKNTEAFF; CDR3 DNA: TGTGCCAGCAGCCTAGGGGGGGTTAAGAACACTGAAGCTTTCTTT
J gene: TRBJ2-5; clone size: .; D gene: .; V gene: TRBV7-8; CDR3 protein: CASRRATRQETQYF; CDR3 DNA: TGCGCCAGCAGAAGGGCGACTAGGCAAGAGACCCAGTACTTC
J gene: TRBJ2-3; clone size: .; D gene: .; V gene: TRBV11-2; CDR3 protein: CASSSLAVAGDTQYF; CDR3 DNA: TGTGCCAGCAGCTCCTTGGCAGTTGCTGGAGATACGCAGTATTTT
J gene: TRBJ1-2; clone size: .; D gene: .; V gene: TRBV19; CDR3 protein: CASSNSGGYGYTF; CDR3 DNA: TGTGCCAGTAGTAATTCGGGAGGTTATGGCTACACCTTC
J gene: TRBJ1-4; clone size: .; D gene: .; V gene: TRBV2; CDR3 protein: CASLQRGGNEKLFF; CDR3 DNA: TGTGCCAGCCTTCAGCGGGGGGGTAATGAAAAACTGTTTTTT
J gene: TRBJ2-1; clone size: .; D gene: .; V gene: TRBV2; CDR3 protein: CASSELSYNEQFF; CDR3 DNA: TGTGCCAGCAGTGAACTGTCGTACAATGAGCAGTTCTTC
J gene: TRBJ1-2; clone size: .; D gene: .; V gene: TRBV2; CDR3 protein: CASSARKGGYTF; CDR3 DNA: TGTGCCAGCAGTGCCCGGAAGGGTGGCTACACCTTC
J gene: TRBJ2-7; clone size: .; D gene: .; V gene: TRBV10-1; CDR3 protein: CASSELSGYEQYF; CDR3 DNA: TGCGCCAGCAGTGAGCTCAGCGGCTACGAGCAGTACTTC
J gene: TRBJ1-6; clone size: .; D gene: .; V gene: TRBV19; CDR3 protein: CASSISWKSSYNSPLHF; CDR3 DNA: TGTGCCAGTAGTATTAGTTGGAAGAGCTCCTATAATTCACCCCTCCACTTT
J gene: TRBJ1-4; clone size: .; D gene: TRBD1; V gene: TRBV5-6; CDR3 protein: CASSFGNRGSGEKLFF; CDR3 DNA: TGTGCCAGCAGCTTCGGTAACAGGGGGAGTGGTGAAAAACTGTTTTTT
J gene: TRBJ1-2; clone size: .; D gene: TRBD1; V gene: TRBV9; CDR3 protein: CASSLLTGNYGYTF; CDR3 DNA: TGTGCCAGCAGCTTATTGACAGGGAACTATGGCTACACCTTC
J gene: TRBJ2-5; clone size: .; D gene: .; V gene: TRBV4-3; CDR3 protein: CASSQDLVQETQYF; CDR3 DNA: TGCGCCAGCAGCCAAGATTTGGTTCAAGAGACCCAGTACTTC
J gene: TRBJ2-7; clone size: few; D gene: .; V gene: TRBV5-6; CDR3 protein: CASTPTGVSYEQYF; CDR3 DNA: TGTGCCAGCACTCCTACCGGGGTCTCCTACGAGCAGTACTTC
J gene: TRBJ1-1; clone size: .; D gene: TRBD1; V gene: TRBV30; CDR3 protein: CAWSVGRGYTEAFF; CDR3 DNA: TGTGCCTGGAGTGTTGGCAGGGGGTACACTGAAGCTTTCTTT
J gene: TRBJ1-2; clone size: .; D gene: .; V gene: TRBV5-4; CDR3 protein: CASSSYHQGFRGYTF; CDR3 DNA: TGTGCCAGCAGCTCCTACCATCAGGGGTTTCGCGGCTACACCTTC
J gene: TRBJ1-1; clone size: few; D gene: .; V gene: TRBV30; CDR3 protein: CAWSWRNTEAFF; CDR3 DNA: TGTGCCTGGAGTTGGAGGAACACTGAAGCTTTCTTT
J gene: TRBJ2-7; clone size: .; D gene: TRBD1; V gene: TRBV19; CDR3 protein: CASKSGTVSYEQYF; CDR3 DNA: TGTGCCAGTAAATCCGGGACAGTCTCCTACGAGCAGTACTTC
J gene: TRBJ2-5; clone size: .; D gene: TRBD2; V gene: TRBV30; CDR3 protein: CAWGGAGGIRETQYF; CDR3 DNA: TGTGCCTGGGGAGGAGCGGGGGGTATTCGGGAGACCCAGTACTTC
J gene: TRBJ2-6; clone size: .; D gene: .; V gene: TRBV19; CDR3 protein: CASSIGGTHSGANVLTF; CDR3 DNA: TGTGCCAGTAGTATCGGCGGCACCCATTCGGGGGCCAACGTCCTGACTTTC
J gene: TRBJ1-5; clone size: few; D gene: .; V gene: TRBV19; CDR3 protein: CASSIEGGRGSQPQHF; CDR3 DNA: TGTGCCAGTAGTATAGAGGGGGGGCGCGGGTCTCAGCCCCAGCATTTT
J gene: TRBJ2-7; clone size: .; D gene: .; V gene: TRBV15; CDR3 protein: CATSRAAGGTYEQYF; CDR3 DNA: TGTGCCACCAGCAGAGCGGCGGGTGGAACCTACGAGCAGTACTTC
J gene: TRBJ1-1; clone size: .; D gene: .; V gene: TRBV3-1/TRBV3-2; CDR3 protein: CASSQDLGPAFF; CDR3 DNA: TGTGCCAGCAGCCAAGACCTAGGGCCCGCTTTCTTT
J gene: TRBJ2-5; clone size: .; D gene: .; V gene: TRBV5-4; CDR3 protein: CASSLDGHGETQYF; CDR3 DNA: TGTGCCAGCAGCTTGGACGGGCACGGGGAGACCCAGTACTTC
J gene: TRBJ2-7; clone size: .; D gene: .; V gene: TRBV2; CDR3 protein: CASYGAGLRNEQYF; CDR3 DNA: TGTGCCAGCTACGGGGCAGGGCTTAGGAACGAGCAGTACTTC
J gene: TRBJ1-4; clone size: .; D gene: .; V gene: TRBV7-9; CDR3 protein: CASSLVGWEKLFF; CDR3 DNA: TGTGCCAGCAGCTTAGTCGGCTGGGAAAAACTGTTTTTT
J gene: TRBJ1-4; clone size: .; D gene: .; V gene: TRBV6-5; CDR3 protein: CATVPGHGANEKLFF; CDR3 DNA: TGTGCCACCGTCCCGGGACACGGGGCTAATGAAAAACTGTTTTTT
J gene: TRBJ1-2; clone size: .; D gene: .; V gene: TRBV19; CDR3 protein: CASSIQADGAYGYTF; CDR3 DNA: TGTGCCAGTAGTATTCAGGCCGATGGAGCCTATGGCTACACCTTC
J gene: TRBJ2-3; clone size: .; D gene: .; V gene: TRBV6-2/TRBV6-3; CDR3 protein: CASSYSPGISTDTQYF; CDR3 DNA: TGTGCCAGCAGTTACTCCCCGGGGATAAGCACAGATACGCAGTATTTT
J gene: TRBJ2-5; clone size: .; D gene: TRBD2; V gene: TRBV30; CDR3 protein: CAWTRGGMYQETQYF; CDR3 DNA: TGTGCCTGGACGCGGGGGGGGATGTACCAAGAGACCCAGTACTTC
J gene: TRBJ1-1; clone size: .; D gene: .; V gene: TRBV5-8; CDR3 protein: CASSHRNTEAFF; CDR3 DNA: TGTGCCAGCAGCCACAGGAACACTGAAGCTTTCTTT
J gene: TRBJ2-3; clone size: .; D gene: TRBD2; V gene: TRBV11-3; CDR3 protein: CASSHGTSGGTDTQYF; CDR3 DNA: TGTGCCAGCAGCCACGGGACTAGCGGGGGCACAGATACGCAGTATTTT
J gene: TRBJ2-3; clone size: .; D gene: TRBD2; V gene: TRBV6-6; CDR3 protein: CASSPPGLAGKADTQYF; CDR3 DNA: TGTGCCAGCAGTCCGCCAGGACTAGCGGGAAAAGCAGATACGCAGTATTTT
J gene: TRBJ2-2; clone size: .; D gene: .; V gene: TRBV5-3; CDR3 protein: CARSRPSYATGMNTGELFF; CDR3 DNA: TGTGCCAGAAGCCGGCCCTCCTACGCCACGGGAATGAACACCGGGGAGCTGTTTTTT
J gene: TRBJ1-4; clone size: .; D gene: .; V gene: TRBV7-9; CDR3 protein: CATVRDGKGEKLFF; CDR3 DNA: TGTGCCACGGTTAGGGACGGGAAAGGAGAAAAACTGTTTTTT
J gene: TRBJ2-3; clone size: .; D gene: .; V gene: TRBV7-2; CDR3 protein: CASSFTGGGPTDTQYF; CDR3 DNA: TGTGCCAGCAGCTTCACGGGTGGGGGGCCCACAGATACGCAGTATTTT
J gene: TRBJ2-1; clone size: .; D gene: .; V gene: TRBV29-1; CDR3 protein: CSAQRGGYNEQFF; CDR3 DNA: TGCAGCGCCCAAAGGGGGGGCTACAATGAGCAGTTCTTC
J gene: TRBJ2-2; clone size: .; D gene: .; V gene: TRBV18; CDR3 protein: CASSPLTWGVTGELFF; CDR3 DNA: TGTGCCAGCTCACCACTCACATGGGGCGTAACCGGGGAGCTGTTTTTT
J gene: TRBJ2-2; clone size: .; D gene: .; V gene: TRBV27; CDR3 protein: CASSLTAGTGELFF; CDR3 DNA: TGTGCCAGCAGTTTAACGGCAGGGACAGGGGAGCTGTTTTTT
J gene: TRBJ2-3; clone size: .; D gene: .; V gene: TRBV7-2; CDR3 protein: CASSPGLSTDTQYF; CDR3 DNA: TGTGCCAGCAGCCCGGGACTTAGCACAGATACGCAGTATTTT
J gene: TRBJ1-1; clone size: .; D gene: TRBD1; V gene: TRBV7-9; CDR3 protein: CASSGQGPTMNTEAFF; CDR3 DNA: TGTGCCAGCAGCGGACAGGGGCCCACTATGAACACTGAAGCTTTCTTT
J gene: TRBJ1-1; clone size: .; D gene: .; V gene: TRBV6-5; CDR3 protein: CASSYYSGGLTEAFF; CDR3 DNA: TGTGCCAGCAGTTACTACAGCGGGGGCCTCACTGAAGCTTTCTTT
J gene: TRBJ2-1; clone size: once; D gene: .; V gene: TRBV10-3; CDR3 protein: CAISESDEQFF; CDR3 DNA: TGTGCCATCAGTGAGTCAGATGAGCAGTTCTTC
J gene: TRBJ2-7; clone size: .; D gene: .; V gene: TRBV7-2; CDR3 protein: CASSLPPAYEQYF; CDR3 DNA: TGTGCCAGCAGCTTACCCCCCGCCTACGAGCAGTACTTC
J gene: TRBJ1-2; clone size: .; D gene: .; V gene: TRBV6-4; CDR3 protein: CASSDRWGDGYTF; CDR3 DNA: TGTGCCAGCAGTGACCGATGGGGGGATGGCTACACCTTC